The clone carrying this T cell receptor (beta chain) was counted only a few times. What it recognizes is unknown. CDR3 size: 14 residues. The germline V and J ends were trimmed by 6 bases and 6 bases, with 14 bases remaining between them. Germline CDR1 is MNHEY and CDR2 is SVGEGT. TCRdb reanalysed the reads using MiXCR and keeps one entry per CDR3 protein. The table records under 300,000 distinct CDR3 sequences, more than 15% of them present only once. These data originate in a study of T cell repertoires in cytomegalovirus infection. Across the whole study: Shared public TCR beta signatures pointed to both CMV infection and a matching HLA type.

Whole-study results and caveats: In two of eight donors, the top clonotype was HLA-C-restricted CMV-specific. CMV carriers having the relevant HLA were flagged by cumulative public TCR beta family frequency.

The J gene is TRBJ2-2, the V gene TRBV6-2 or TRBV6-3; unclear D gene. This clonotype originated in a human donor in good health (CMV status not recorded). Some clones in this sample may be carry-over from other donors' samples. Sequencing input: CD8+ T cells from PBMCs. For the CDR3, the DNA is TGTGCCAGCAGCCCCAGTGGGGAATCCGGGGAGCTGTTTTTT. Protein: CASSPSGESGELFF.